A selection of T cell receptor beta chains follows, all from one sample in a study of cytomegalovirus exposure and HLA in healthy donors. The assay was immunoSEQ multiplex PCR, and TCRdb's table has in-frame clones only and misses some. The sample has some 220,000 clones, roughly 73% seen once. Sequencing was done on a sample of PBMCs. All receptors come from a boy between 10 and 17 years old in good health and CMV-seronegative. Each CDR3 is given with its conserved first and last residue. D genes are given only for firm matches. The size field is filled for only some rows; it gives once, few, many or a size class.

CDR3	DNA	D	length	V	J	size
CASTGQPGNSPLHF	TGCGCCAGCACTGGACAGCCCGGTAATTCACCCCTCCACTTT	-	14	TRBV10-2	TRBJ1-6	-
CASSLGGGQGAYGYTF	TGTGCCAGCAGCTTGGGTGGGGGACAGGGAGCCTATGGCTACACCTTC	TRBD1	16	TRBV5-4	TRBJ1-2	-
CASSPDTSTDTQYF	TGTGCCAGCAGCCCGGACACCTCCACAGATACGCAGTATTTT	-	14	TRBV7-7	TRBJ2-3	-
CASSLGSTGIETQYF	TGCGCCAGCAGCTTGGGATCGACAGGGATAGAGACCCAGTACTTC	TRBD1	15	TRBV5-1	TRBJ2-5	-
CASSTSTGSEAFF	TGTGCCAGCAGCACCTCGACAGGGTCTGAAGCTTTCTTT	TRBD1	13	TRBV9	TRBJ1-1	-
CASSELAVDYNEQFF	TGTGCCAGCAGCGAACTAGCGGTTGATTACAATGAGCAGTTCTTC	TRBD2	15	TRBV5-6	TRBJ2-1	-
CASSQAPTYEQYF	TGCGCCAGCAGCCAAGCCCCAACCTACGAGCAGTACTTC	-	13	TRBV4-1	TRBJ2-7	once
CASSLASGGDYEQYF	TGTGCCAGCAGTTTAGCTAGCGGAGGGGACTACGAGCAGTACTTC	TRBD2	15	TRBV27	TRBJ2-7	once
CASRSTGGNTIYF	TGTGCCAGCAGGTCGACTGGGGGAAACACCATATATTTT	-	13	TRBV7-6	TRBJ1-3	-
CASSILGAGANTEAFF	TGTGCCAGTAGTATATTGGGGGCAGGGGCGAACACTGAAGCTTTCTTT	-	16	TRBV19	TRBJ1-1	-
CAWSAGDDSGNTIYF	TGTGCCTGGAGTGCAGGGGACGACTCTGGAAACACCATATATTTT	-	15	TRBV30	TRBJ1-3	-
CATSSLAVWGEQYF	TGTGCCACCTCCAGTTTAGCGGTTTGGGGCGAGCAGTACTTC	-	14	TRBV28	TRBJ2-7	-
CASSYQTQGQPEAFF	TGTGCCAGCAGCTACCAAACCCAGGGACAGCCTGAAGCTTTCTTT	TRBD1	15	TRBV5-4	TRBJ1-1	few
CASSQPTGRVFQPQHF	TGTGCCAGCAGCCAACCGACAGGAAGGGTTTTCCAGCCCCAGCATTTT	-	16	TRBV4-2	TRBJ1-5	-
CASRGGGVVRGYTF	TGTGCCAGCAGAGGGGGCGGGGTCGTACGGGGCTACACCTTC	TRBD1	14	TRBV5-6	TRBJ1-2	-
CASSESRGARGKLFF	TGCGCCAGCAGTGAGTCTCGAGGAGCACGTGGAAAACTGTTTTTT	-	15	TRBV10-1	TRBJ1-4	-
CASSPGSTRATEQYF	TGTGCCAGCAGCCCAGGTTCCACTCGAGCTACCGAGCAGTACTTC	-	15	TRBV11-2	TRBJ2-7	once
CAISQRTSGRGQETQYF	TGTGCCATCAGCCAACGGACTAGCGGGAGAGGCCAAGAGACCCAGTACTTC	TRBD2	17	TRBV10-3	TRBJ2-5	-
CASRFRVNTEAFF	TGTGCCAGCAGGTTCAGGGTGAACACTGAAGCTTTCTTT	-	13	TRBV11-2	TRBJ1-1	-
CASSLFAGAPYQETQYF	TGTGCCAGCAGTTTATTCGCGGGAGCACCGTACCAAGAGACCCAGTACTTC	TRBD2	17	TRBV27	TRBJ2-5	-
CASSPRLVTGTEAFF	TGTGCCAGCAGCCCCCGTTTGGTCACCGGGACTGAAGCTTTCTTT	-	15	TRBV11-2	TRBJ1-1	-
CASSPRGGGPIPGELFF	TGTGCCAGCAGCCCGAGGGGGGGAGGGCCCATTCCCGGGGAGCTGTTTTTT	-	17	TRBV9	TRBJ2-2	-
CSARSTGELFF	TGCAGCGCTAGAAGCACCGGGGAGCTGTTTTTT	-	11	TRBV29-1	TRBJ2-2	-
CASSEVVPDYEQYF	TGTGCCAGCAGTGAAGTAGTTCCCGATTACGAGCAGTACTTC	-	14	TRBV2	TRBJ2-7	-
CASRVGGAFNTEAFF	TGTGCCAGCAGGGTCGGAGGGGCTTTTAACACTGAAGCTTTCTTT	-	15	TRBV6-1	TRBJ1-1	-
CASSVVSGGEQYF	TGTGCCAGCAGCGTAGTTTCGGGGGGCGAGCAGTACTTC	TRBD2	13	TRBV9	TRBJ2-7	-
CASPTGDSFYGYPF	TGTGCCAGCCCTACAGGGGACTCTTTCTATGGCTACCCCTTC	TRBD1	14	TRBV2	TRBJ1-2	-
CASSLERDYGYTF	TGTGCCAGCAGCTTGGAACGGGACTATGGCTACACCTTC	-	13	TRBV5-4	TRBJ1-2	-
CASSFAGTGDNEQFF	TGTGCCAGTAGTTTCGCCGGGACAGGGGACAATGAGCAGTTCTTC	TRBD1	15	TRBV19	TRBJ2-1	-
CSTATASSTDTQYF	TGCAGCACAGCTACGGCGTCTAGCACAGATACGCAGTATTTT	-	14	TRBV29-1	TRBJ2-3	-
CSVEDQGDAIYF	TGCAGCGTTGAAGATCAGGGTGATGCCATATATTTT	-	12	TRBV29-1	TRBJ1-3	-
CASSLALKSVETQYF	TGTGCCAGCAGCTTAGCCCTTAAAAGCGTGGAGACCCAGTACTTC	-	15	TRBV11-2	TRBJ2-5	-
CASSPVKETQYF	TGTGCCAGCAGTCCGGTCAAAGAGACCCAGTACTTC	-	12	TRBV2	TRBJ2-5	-
CASSLDRERQFF	TGTGCCAGCAGCTTAGATCGGGAGCGACAGTTCTTC	-	12	TRBV11-3	TRBJ2-1	-
CASRTGTASYEQYF	TGTGCCAGCAGAACCGGGACAGCCTCCTACGAGCAGTACTTC	TRBD1	14	TRBV2	TRBJ2-7	-
CASSPGQPPTGGQPQHF	TGCGCCAGCAGCCCGGGACAGCCTCCTACCGGGGGTCAGCCCCAGCATTTT	TRBD1	17	TRBV5-1	TRBJ1-5	-
CASSLGAGQIGGYTF	TGTGCCAGCAGCTTAGGGGCAGGGCAAATTGGTGGCTACACCTTC	-	15	TRBV7-2	TRBJ1-2	-
CASSPNGLAGARGTQYF	TGTGCCAGCAGTCCGAACGGACTAGCGGGGGCCCGTGGGACCCAGTACTTC	TRBD2	17	TRBV27	TRBJ2-5	-
CASSSTGGARNNEQFF	TGCGCCAGCAGCTCGACAGGGGGCGCGAGGAACAATGAGCAGTTCTTC	TRBD1	16	TRBV5-1	TRBJ2-1	few
CASSLQGFEQYF	TGTGCCAGCAGTTTACAGGGCTTCGAGCAGTACTTC	-	12	TRBV6-6	TRBJ2-7	-
CASSLGTGAFYEQYF	TGTGCCAGCAGCTTAGGGACAGGGGCTTTTTACGAGCAGTACTTC	TRBD1	15	TRBV5-4	TRBJ2-7	-
CVSSLEGGRETQYF	TGCGTCAGCAGCTTGGAAGGGGGACGGGAGACCCAGTACTTC	-	14	TRBV5-1	TRBJ2-5	once
CASSLTGKTNTEAFF	TGTGCCAGCAGCCTAACGGGAAAAACGAACACTGAAGCTTTCTTT	-	15	TRBV11-2	TRBJ1-1	-
CASRPGTSGLYEQYF	TGTGCCAGCAGGCCAGGGACTAGTGGGCTCTACGAGCAGTACTTC	TRBD2	15	TRBV6-5	TRBJ2-7	-
CASSAVGNTEAFF	TGCGCCAGCAGCGCTGTCGGGAACACTGAAGCTTTCTTT	-	13	TRBV5-1	TRBJ1-1	-
CASIYRSSGGATQYF	TGTGCCAGCATATACCGATCTAGCGGGGGGGCCACGCAGTATTTT	TRBD2	15	TRBV2	TRBJ2-3	-
CASSPLTRSEQYF	TGTGCCAGCAGCCCCTTGACTCGGAGCGAGCAGTACTTC	-	13	TRBV11-3	TRBJ2-7	-
CASSPTSGSVYNEQFF	TGTGCCAGCAGTCCGACTAGCGGGAGTGTCTACAATGAGCAGTTCTTC	TRBD2	16	TRBV27	TRBJ2-1	-
CASSSTRGGYNEQFF	TGCGCCAGCAGTTCTACGCGCGGGGGTTACAATGAGCAGTTCTTC	TRBD2	15	TRBV5-1	TRBJ2-1	once
CASSQRTRAGGLGYEQYF	TGCGCCAGCAGCCAACGGACACGAGCGGGAGGGCTCGGGTACGAGCAGTACTTC	TRBD2	18	TRBV4-1	TRBJ2-7	-
CASSLWDRGEDEQFF	TGTGCCAGCAGCCTTTGGGACAGGGGGGAGGATGAGCAGTTCTTC	TRBD1	15	TRBV11-3	TRBJ2-1	once
CASSSPPGQGKETQYF	TGTGCCAGCAGCTCGCCGCCGGGACAGGGGAAAGAGACCCAGTACTTC	TRBD1	16	TRBV11-3	TRBJ2-5	-
CATSRNPGQGHTGELFF	TGTGCCACCAGCAGAAATCCGGGACAGGGTCACACCGGGGAGCTGTTTTTT	TRBD1	17	TRBV15	TRBJ2-2	once
CASRSTWWEAFF	TGTGCCAGCAGGTCCACTTGGTGGGAAGCTTTCTTT	-	12	TRBV6-5	TRBJ1-1	-